These 30 T cell receptor beta chains were sequenced from one sample in a study of CD4 T cells in relation to SARS-CoV-2 and coronaviruses (dated by TCRdb to the early 2020s). What these receptors recognize is not known. Library preparation was by the immunoSEQ multiplex PCR assay. The table comes from immuneACCESS by way of TCRdb, which keeps in-frame sequences with V and J called. Part of the clones is missing from these tables; in studies checked, under half for an unresolved V gene and the rest for unknown reasons. This sample is represented by approximately 41,000 clones; more than 60% of them were singletons. 20% of the sample lies in the top ten. The sample taken for sequencing was memory CD4+ T cells from PBMCs, cultured in vitro. Read against the paper, the sample's cell subset or site label means: memory (non-naive) CD4+ T cells. These TCRs come from an adult with COVID-19.

The chain carries TRBV30 and TRBJ2-1; D uncertain. From germline, CDR1 is GTSNPN and CDR2 SVGIG (reference sequence). V lost 1 base and J 7 bases, leaving 5 bases between the germline ends. The CDR3 spans 11 residues. CDR3 sequence: CAWSDWNEQFF. The DNA for the CDR3 is TGTGCCTGGAGTGACTGGAATGAGCAGTTCTTC.

Only a few counts were recorded for this clone. CDR3 region: CASSSSSFGYNEQFF. For the CDR3, the DNA is TGTGCCAGCAGCTCCTCTAGTTTCGGCTACAATGAGCAGTTCTTC. The chain combines TRBV7-9 with TRBJ2-1; unclear D gene. The V end was cut by 4 bases, the J end by 3 bases, with 13 bases between. Germline assignment: CDR1 SEHNR and CDR2 FQNEAQ (reference sequence). This CDR3 comprises 15 residues.

In this sample, this clone turned up a few times. The chain is built from TRBV5-4 and TRBJ2-3; 8 positions agree with TRBD2. Germline lookup yields CDR1 SGHNT and CDR2 YYREEE (reference sequence). The CDR3 covers 16 residues. V lost 0 bases and J lost 3; bases outside the gene matches: 6. CDR3 amino acids: CASSLATGLATDTQYF. The CDR3 DNA reads TGTGCCAGCAGCTTGGCGACAGGACTAGCAACAGATACGCAGTATTTT.

The chain links TRBV5-1 to TRBJ2-3; 8 positions agree with TRBD2. The CDR3 covers 16 residues. V was clipped by 4 bases and J by 0 bases; unmatched bases: 7. CDR1 and CDR2 (germline): SGHRS, YFSETQ. Here the CDR3 DNA reads TGCGCCAGCAGCCAATTTAGCGGGGATAGCACAGATACGCAGTATTTT. Translating it yields CASSQFSGDSTDTQYF.

The rearrangement joins TRBV9 to TRBJ1-2; D not certain. The V gene lost 0 bases and the J gene lost 2 bases, with 5 bases spanning the gap. The CDR3 runs to 13 residues. The germline V gene has CDR1 SGDLS and CDR2 YYNGEE. The CDR3 DNA reads TGTGCCAGCAGCGTAGCTAGGAACTATGGCTACACCTTC. Protein product: CASSVARNYGYTF.

This CDR3 reads CASSQQVGPGELFF. The DNA of the CDR3 is TGCGCCAGCAGCCAACAGGTTGGTCCCGGGGAGCTGTTTTTT. The genes are TRBV4-1 and TRBJ2-2; no firm D call. The CDR3 consists of 14 residues. The ends were cut back, 2 bases at V and 6 bases at J, with 10 bases in the middle. The V gene's germline CDR1 is MGHRA and CDR2 YSYEKL.

V gene TRBV28 combines with J gene TRBJ2-7; D is undetermined. CDR3 size: 14 residues. From germline, CDR1 is MDHEN and CDR2 SYDVKM. V was shortened by 2 bases and J by 9 bases, with 17 bases between the two germline ends. The CDR3 DNA sequence: TGTGCCAGCAGTTTAAGTCCTCCCGGCCTCGGGCAGTACTTC. It yields the protein CASSLSPPGLGQYF. The complete variable domain, with remaining parts taken from reference TRBV28 and TRBJ2-7, reads DVKVTQSSRYLVKRTGEKVFLECVQDMDHENMFWYRQDPGLGLRLIYFSYDVKMKEKGDIPEGYSVSREKKERFSLILESASTNQTSMYLCASSLSPPGLGQYFGPGTRLTVT.

The chain combines TRBV5-1 with TRBJ2-6; possibly TRBD2 for D (6 bases). V was clipped by 4 bases and J by 4 bases, with 15 bases between them. The germline V gene has CDR1 SGHRS and CDR2 YFSETQ. The CDR3 runs to 16 residues. The CDR3 DNA reads TGCGCCAGCAGCGAAGGGACTTACTCCGGGGCCAACGTCCTGACTTTC. This codes for CASSEGTYSGANVLTF.

The chain joins TRBV29-1 to TRBJ2-3; 7 nucleotides line up with TRBD2. The length of the CDR3 is 14 residues. Unmatched junction bases numbered 6, after V lost 4 bases and J lost 2 bases. Germline assignment: CDR1 SQVTM and CDR2 ANQGSEA. The CDR3 loop is CSVGGLGHTDTQYF. CDR3 nucleotide sequence: TGCAGCGTTGGAGGACTAGGTCACACAGATACGCAGTATTTT.

The V and J genes are TRBV10-3 and TRBJ2-7, with 7 bases matching TRBD2. The CDR3 loop spans 14 amino acids. The trim removed 0 bases at V and 7 bases at J, leaving 6 bases unmatched. The V gene's germline CDR1 is ENHRY and CDR2 SYGVKD. CDR3 protein: CAISESGGVEEQYF. The DNA of the CDR3 is TGTGCCATCAGTGAGTCGGGGGGGGTGGAAGAGCAGTACTTC.

This rearrangement joins TRBV9 to TRBJ2-7, with D tentatively TRBD2 (7 bases). The CDR3 sequence is 13 residues long. Trimming pared 0 bases from V and 6 bases from J, leaving 10 bases between. Germline loops: CDR1 SGDLS, CDR2 YYNGEE. In nucleotides, the CDR3 is TGTGCCAGCAGCGTAGTAGGGGGGGGCGAGCAGTACTTC. Amino acid sequence: CASSVVGGGEQYF.

The gene calls are TRBV9 and TRBJ2-1, with 10 bases fitting TRBD1. J lost 8 bases, V lost 3 bases, and 8 bases had no gene match. The CDR3 covers 15 residues. From germline, CDR1 is SGDLS and CDR2 YYNGEE. The CDR3, as DNA: TGTGCCAGCAGCGCCGGGACAGGGGTCGGCTATGAGCAGTTCTTC. As protein: CASSAGTGVGYEQFF. Full variable domain (rest looked up from reference TRBV9 and TRBJ2-1): DSGVTQTPKHLITATGQRVTLRCSPRSGDLSVYWYQQSLDQGLQFLIQYYNGEERAKGNILERFSAQQFPDLHSELNLSSLELGDSALYFCASSAGTGVGYEQFFGPGTRLTVL.

The chain carries TRBV19 and TRBJ1-5, with D possibly TRBD1 on 6 matching bases. V was trimmed by 7 bases and J by 5 bases, leaving 9 bases between them. This CDR3 comprises 12 residues. CDR1 LNHDA and CDR2 SQIVND come from the germline V gene (reference sequence). CDR3 sequence reads: CASTTGYQPQHF. Here the CDR3 DNA reads TGTGCCAGTACCACAGGGTATCAGCCCCAGCATTTT. Full variable domain (remainder filled in from reference TRBV19 and TRBJ1-5): DGGITQSPKYLFRKEGQNVTLSCEQNLNHDAMYWYRQDPGQGLRLIYYSQIVNDFQKGDIAEGYSVSREKKESFPLTVTSAQKNPTAFYLCASTTGYQPQHFGDGTRLSIL.

This chain links TRBV7-9 with TRBJ1-5, with TRBD1 as a possible D gene (6 bases). Trimming cost V 5 bases and J 7 bases, with 9 bases left between them. Germline V lookup: CDR1 SEHNR, CDR2 FQNEAQ (reference sequence). CDR3 length: 12 amino acids. For the CDR3, the DNA is TGTGCCAGCAGCGCAGACAGGCAGCCCCAGCATTTT. As protein: CASSADRQPQHF.

This clone appeared a few times. The rearrangement uses TRBV3-1 (or the pseudogene TRBV3-2) and TRBJ1-4; unclear D gene. CDR3 length: 14 residues. Germline-derived CDR1 and CDR2 are LGHDT and YNNKEL (reference sequence). With 5 bases removed from V and 6 bases from J, the gap between germline ends came to 13 bases. The CDR3 DNA is TGTGCCAGCAGCGACCACAACGGCGATGAAAAACTGTTTTTT. It codes for CASSDHNGDEKLFF.

There are a few counts of this clone. This sequence joins TRBV5-4 and TRBJ2-1, with 11 bases matching TRBD2. This CDR3 contains 14 residues. J gave up 7 bases and V 1 base, and 1 base lay outside the gene matches. The germline gives CDR1 SGHNT, CDR2 YYREEE (reference sequence). CDR3 sequence (DNA): TGTGCCAGCAGCTTGACTAGCGGGAGAAATGAGCAGTTCTTC. This encodes CASSLTSGRNEQFF.

This chain joins TRBV6-5 and TRBJ2-3, with 10 bases fitting TRBD2. The CDR3 has 15 residues. Germline-derived CDR1 and CDR2 are MNHEY and SVGAGI. V was pared by 4 bases and J by 2 bases, with 3 bases of the junction left unmatched. CDR3 nucleotides: TGTGCCAGCAGTTTCCTAGCGGGAGCCACAGATACGCAGTATTTT. The encoded protein is CASSFLAGATDTQYF.

This clone was counted a single time. This sequence joins TRBV2 and TRBJ2-5; 7 bases match TRBD1. The CDR3 loop spans 13 amino acids. Germline values: CDR1 SNHLY, CDR2 FYNNEI. The trim removed 6 bases at V and 7 bases at J, leaving 8 bases unmatched. The CDR3 DNA sequence: TGTGCCAGCAGACAGGGGACACTGGGGACCCAGTACTTC. This translates into CASRQGTLGTQYF.

The rearrangement joins TRBV5-1 to TRBJ2-1, with 7 bases identical to TRBD2. The germline CDR1 and CDR2 sequences are SGHRS and YFSETQ. V lost 2 bases, J lost 7 bases, and 9 bases stayed unmatched. The CDR3 is made up of 15 amino acids. CDR3 protein: CASSFRPLGGNEQFF. The DNA for the CDR3 is TGCGCCAGCAGCTTTAGACCCCTGGGGGGGAATGAGCAGTTCTTC.

This chain connects TRBV28 to TRBJ2-5; 11 bases align to TRBD1. The CDR3 is made up of 14 amino acids. V lost 6 bases to trimming and J lost 6 bases; unmatched junction nucleotides: 6. From germline, CDR1 is MDHEN and CDR2 SYDVKM. CDR3 sequence: CASSGGTGGKTQYF. Written as DNA, the CDR3 is TGTGCCAGCAGCGGGGGGACAGGGGGGAAGACCCAGTACTTC. Based on the CDR3 plus reference TRBV28 and TRBJ2-5, the full variable domain is DVKVTQSSRYLVKRTGEKVFLECVQDMDHENMFWYRQDPGLGLRLIYFSYDVKMKEKGDIPEGYSVSREKKERFSLILESASTNQTSMYLCASSGGTGGKTQYFGPGTRLLVL.

This clone is categorized as medium-sized. The chain has TRBV28 and TRBJ2-5, with a weak D call TRBD1 (5 bases). The CDR3 has 16 residues. V was pared by 6 bases and J by 2 bases, with 19 bases between. CDR1 and CDR2 (germline): MDHEN, SYDVKM. The CDR3 loop is CASRGHSGLGQETQYF. CDR3 DNA sequence: TGTGCCAGCAGAGGCCATTCAGGGCTCGGGCAAGAGACCCAGTACTTC.

The chain joins TRBV3-1 (or the pseudogene TRBV3-2) to TRBJ2-5; D is possibly TRBD1 (5 bases). Looked up from germline, CDR1 is LGHDT and CDR2 is YNNKEL (reference sequence). Trimming pared 0 bases from V and 3 bases from J, leaving 11 bases between. The CDR3 is made up of 15 amino acids. The DNA for the CDR3 is TGTGCCAGCAGCCAAGATCCTGACAGCAAAGAGACCCAGTACTTC. It codes for CASSQDPDSKETQYF.

The chain combines TRBV2 with TRBJ2-7, with D perhaps assigned TRBD1 or TRBD2 (5 bases each). Germline CDR1 reads SNHLY; CDR2 reads FYNNEI. The CDR3 is 15 amino acids. With 8 bases removed from V and 6 bases from J, the gap between germline ends came to 23 bases. CDR3 nucleotides: TGTGCCAGCTTACGGGACGCCCAAGGGTCGTTCGAGCAGTACTTC. Protein: CASLRDAQGSFEQYF.

This sequence joins TRBV27 and TRBJ2-1; no definite D call. In germline, CDR1 is MNHEY, CDR2 SMNVEV (reference sequence). The CDR3 consists of 14 residues. V lost 5 bases and J 0 bases, leaving 8 bases between the germline ends. CDR3 DNA: TGTGCCAGCAGTCGAACAGACTCCTACAATGAGCAGTTCTTC. It specifies CASSRTDSYNEQFF.

The chain combines TRBV7-6 with TRBJ2-1; no firm D call. The V gene lost 4 bases and the J gene lost 16 bases, with 14 bases spanning the gap. Germline CDR1 reads SGHVS; CDR2 reads FNYEAQ. CDR3 length: 11 amino acids. In nucleotides, the CDR3 is TGTGCCAGCAGCTCCCTATTACTGGAATTCTTC. This translates into CASSSLLLEFF.

This clone appeared once. J is TRBJ1-5 and V is TRBV2; no definite D call. This CDR3 has 13 amino acids. Germline CDR1 reads SNHLY; CDR2 reads FYNNEI. The ends were cut back, 7 bases at V and 4 bases at J, with 11 bases in the middle. The CDR3 loop is CASIPTLNQPQHF. The CDR3 DNA sequence: TGTGCCAGCATTCCTACGCTAAATCAGCCCCAGCATTTT.

The chain combines TRBV30 with TRBJ1-6, with D perhaps TRBD1 (5 bases). Trimming took 4 bases from V and 6 from J, leaving 13 bases between them. The CDR3 totals 14 residues. Germline V lookup: CDR1 GTSNPN, CDR2 SVGIG (reference sequence). CDR3 region: CAWNEGTRNSPLHF. Written as DNA, the CDR3 is TGTGCCTGGAATGAGGGGACCCGTAATTCACCCCTCCACTTT.

The chain employs TRBV4-1 and TRBJ2-3; the D gene is possibly TRBD1 (6 bases). This CDR3 has 14 residues. Germline values: CDR1 MGHRA, CDR2 YSYEKL. V lost 6 bases and J 4 bases, leaving 14 bases between the germline ends. As DNA, the CDR3 is TGCGCCAGCAGTCGCACAGGGTGGGCAGATACGCAGTATTTT. This encodes CASSRTGWADTQYF.

The V gene is TRBV5-1, the J gene TRBJ2-1; 10 bases fit TRBD2. V lost 3 bases to trimming and J lost 7 bases; unmatched junction nucleotides: 10. CDR1 and CDR2 from the germline V gene are SGHRS and YFSETQ. The CDR3 spans 16 residues. CDR3 sequence: CASSYTASGSSNEQFF. In DNA form, the CDR3 reads TGCGCCAGCAGCTATACCGCTAGCGGGAGTTCTAATGAGCAGTTCTTC.

This chain uses TRBV2 with TRBJ2-3; D not resolved. V lost 3 bases and J 2 bases, leaving 6 bases between the germline ends. Germline V lookup: CDR1 SNHLY, CDR2 FYNNEI. This CDR3 has 13 residues. The CDR3 protein is CASSETNTDTQYF. The CDR3 nucleotides are TGTGCCAGCAGTGAGACAAACACAGATACGCAGTATTTT.